Reported below is one TCR beta chain. Germline CDR1 reads SQVTM; CDR2 reads ANQGSEA. There are 13 residues in the CDR3. V dropped 7 bases and J dropped 0; count of bases not matched to a gene: 4. Original processing methods: Reference gene primers were amplified, and this amplification served to estimate nucleated cell counts. The data were produced by immunoSEQ multiplex PCR, yet TCRdb's version contains in-frame clones alone and is incomplete. D and trimming come from the DNA, and the V and J calls and clone size come from that table. The sample records about 200,000 clones, 80% being singletons. This sample is part of a study of blood T cell repertoires in COVID-19. Overall study context: COVID-19 samples, acute and convalescent, were from the United States, Italy and Spain. PBMCs, B-cell-depleted T cells, or T cells were the source of the cDNA or gDNA that made up the material.

The clonotype originates from a human donor in a cohort sampled during active COVID-19. The chain joins TRBV29-1 to TRBJ2-7, with 9 bases that match TRBD2. The sequenced sample was peripheral blood. CDR3 sequence (DNA): TGCAGCGCCACTAGCGGGCGCTCCTACGAGCAGTACTTC. It specifies CSATSGRSYEQYF.